This TCR beta chain was sequenced in a study of cytomegalovirus exposure and HLA in healthy donors. Study information: Unique TCRs numbering roughly 85 million, obtained from HLA-typed donors, made up an early data release. Study-wide results and limits: CMV serostatus was the only immune exposure information that was available.

Donors were ostensibly healthy at sampling, although undocumented immune exposures were probable. In regard to this clone: The antigen remains undetermined.

13 Jbeta primers and 60 Vbeta primers were used for the PCR. Data came from immunoSEQ multiplex PCR; TCRdb stores just in-frame clones and leaves some out. In the table there are some 150,000 clones, about 80% of which are singletons. Unmatched junction bases numbered 1, after V lost 2 bases and J lost 5 bases. The germline gives CDR1 SNHLY, CDR2 FYNNEI. CDR3 length: 13 residues. Sequencing input: PBMCs. This chain uses TRBV2 with TRBJ2-5; TRBD1 aligns across 8 bases. This sequence was found in a woman between 35 and 50 years old in good health and CMV-seronegative. The CDR3 is CASSETGGETQYF. The CDR3 DNA reads TGTGCCAGCAGTGAAACAGGGGGGGAGACCCAGTACTTC.